This TCR beta chain was sequenced in a study of long-term antiretroviral therapy in people with HIV. On this clone itself: What it recognizes is unknown.

V was trimmed by 2 bases and J by 5 bases, leaving 5 bases between them. CDR3 length: 12 amino acids. Germline V gives CDR1 SGHAT, CDR2 FQNNGV. General observations from the study: Clones expanded before ART dominated the repertoire at all time points. ART-treated samples gained diversity yet remained below transplant donor controls.

The authors ran the immunoSEQ assay, v3.0, at survey level. The repertoire was sequenced with immunoSEQ multiplex PCR; TCRdb's copy has only in-frame clones and lacks some. The sample carries 21,000 or so clones, approximately 86% recorded once. The source is a man in his fifties with HIV. The chain recombines TRBV11-2 with TRBJ2-3; D is ambiguous. The material sequenced was unsorted PBMCs, taken at the start of antiretroviral therapy. The CDR3 sequence: CASSLHLDTQYF. The CDR3 DNA reads TGTGCCAGCAGCTTACACCTAGATACGCAGTATTTT.